The 13 T cell receptor beta chains in this list originate from one sample, sequenced in a study of blood T cell repertoires in COVID-19. Sequencing was performed with immunoSEQ multiplex PCR; in TCRdb, only in-frame clones are kept and a portion is missing. This sample carries 140,000 to 150,000 clones, more than 80% of them seen once, and the ten largest clones take around 15%. Sequencing used peripheral blood. The receptors shown here come from a man between 18 and 29 years old with COVID-19, enrolled during active disease.

V gene TRBV9 combines with J gene TRBJ1-3; D is ambiguous. In germline, CDR1 is SGDLS, CDR2 YYNGEE. The CDR3 spans 14 residues. The V end lost 3 bases, the J end lost 0 bases, and 7 bases lay between the germline ends. The CDR3 loop is CASSGPSSGNTIYF. CDR3 DNA: TGTGCCAGCAGCGGACCTAGCTCTGGAAACACCATATATTTT.

This chain links TRBV27 with TRBJ2-7, with 11 bases aligning to TRBD2. CDR3 size: 14 residues. Germline V gene sequence: CDR1 MNHEY, CDR2 SMNVEV (reference sequence). The junction had 2 bases not matched to a gene; V was cut back by 6 bases and J by 1 base. Here the CDR3 DNA reads TGTGCCAGCAGCAGACTAGCGGGGTCCTACGAGCAGTACTTC. Protein: CASSRLAGSYEQYF.

The rearrangement links TRBV12-3 or TRBV12-4 to TRBJ1-2; D is perhaps TRBD1 (5 bases). V was clipped by 6 bases and J by 13 bases, with 18 bases between them. The CDR3 consists of 12 residues. The CDR3 region is CASSPPGTGATF. The CDR3 DNA reads as TGTGCCAGCAGCCCTCCCGGGACTGGAGCCACCTTC.

The V call is TRBV4-2, the J call TRBJ2-1, with 9 bases identical to TRBD2. The CDR3 consists of 16 residues. CDR1 is LGHNA and CDR2 is YNFKEQ in the germline V gene. Trimming cost V 0 bases and J 6 bases; bases outside gene matches: 6. The CDR3 loop reads CASSQDPSGNGNEQFF. Here the CDR3 DNA reads TGTGCCAGCAGCCAAGATCCTAGCGGGAATGGCAATGAGCAGTTCTTC.

The J gene is TRBJ1-6, the V gene TRBV30, with D uncertain. V lost 3 bases to trimming and J lost 14 bases, with 11 bases between them. In germline, CDR1 is GTSNPN, CDR2 SVGIG (reference sequence). The CDR3 is 11 amino acids. The CDR3 sequence: CAWSALSALHF. CDR3 coding DNA: TGTGCCTGGAGCGCTCTTTCGGCCCTCCACTTT.

This sequence joins TRBV13 and TRBJ2-1, with 8 bases identical to TRBD2. CDR1 PRHDT and CDR2 FYEKMQ come from the germline V gene (reference sequence). Trimming removed 5 bases from V and 6 bases from J; junction bases left unmatched: 6. The CDR3 extends over 14 amino acids. The CDR3 DNA follows: TGTGCCAGCAGCCCCCCGGGGGGGAGCAATGAGCAGTTCTTC. This gives the protein CASSPPGGSNEQFF.

This chain joins TRBV20-1 and TRBJ2-1; D uncertain. V lost 7 bases, J lost 3 bases, and 7 bases lay in between. Germline V CDR1 and CDR2: DFQATT, SNEGSKA (reference sequence). The CDR3 has 11 amino acids. CDR3 nucleotide sequence: TGCAGTGTTCGGGTCTACAATGAGCAGTTCTTC. It is translated as CSVRVYNEQFF.

The chain joins TRBV11-3 to TRBJ2-7, with 8 bases fitting TRBD2. The CDR3 consists of 15 residues. The germline V gene has CDR1 SGHNT and CDR2 YENEEA. Trimming took 5 bases from V and 7 from J; bases not matched to a gene: 13. DNA for the CDR3: TGTGCCAGCAGCCCAGAAGGGACTAGAGGGGGAGAGCAGTACTTC. It translates to CASSPEGTRGGEQYF.

The CDR3: CAISESADGLAGVPSYYNEQFF. As DNA, the CDR3 is TGTGCCATCAGTGAGTCGGCGGACGGACTAGCGGGAGTCCCCAGCTACTACAATGAGCAGTTCTTC. The chain couples TRBV10-3 to TRBJ2-1, with 13 bases identical to TRBD2. Germline values: CDR1 ENHRY, CDR2 SYGVKD. Trimming at V came to 0 bases and at J to 3 bases, leaving 17 bases not matched to a gene. The CDR3 extends over 22 amino acids.

About this clone itself: A read error may account for a junction end that differs from germline. The rearrangement joins TRBV4-2 to TRBJ2-7; the match to TRBD1 covers 7 bases. The CDR3 is made up of 14 amino acids. Germline CDR1 and CDR2: LGHNA and YNFKEQ. The CDR3 sequence: CASSQEIIDREQCF. DNA for the CDR3: TGTGCCAGCAGCCAAGAGATAATAGACAGGGAGCAGTGCTTC.

This sequence joins TRBV4-3 and TRBJ2-1; D is ambiguous. Trimming cost V 2 bases and J 9 bases, with 11 bases left between them. The CDR3 is made up of 13 amino acids. Germline loops: CDR1 LGHNA, CDR2 YSLEER. Here the CDR3 DNA reads TGCGCCAGCAGCCAAAACTGGGCCGGTGAGCAGTTCTTC. Its protein product is CASSQNWAGEQFF.

The chain has TRBV19 and TRBJ2-1, with 10 bases fitting TRBD2. CDR1 is LNHDA and CDR2 is SQIVND in the germline V gene (reference sequence). Trimming cost V 5 bases and J 2 bases; bases outside gene matches: 6. The CDR3 sequence is 16 residues long. The CDR3 nucleotides are TGTGCCAGTAGTTCCAGAGCGGGAGGGCCCTACAATGAGCAGTTCTTC. Protein: CASSSRAGGPYNEQFF. Based on the CDR3 plus reference TRBV19 and TRBJ2-1, the full variable domain is DGGITQSPKYLFRKEGQNVTLSCEQNLNHDAMYWYRQDPGQGLRLIYYSQIVNDFQKGDIAEGYSVSREKKESFPLTVTSAQKNPTAFYLCASSSRAGGPYNEQFFGPGTRLTVL.

The CDR3 nucleotides are TGCGCCAGCAGCCGGACAGTTGGGAATGAGCAGTTCTTC. Translating it yields CASSRTVGNEQFF. The chain links TRBV4-1 to TRBJ2-1; perhaps TRBD1 as D (6 bases). CDR3 size: 13 residues. Per germline, CDR1 MGHRA and CDR2 YSYEKL. V lost 4 bases to trimming and J lost 7 bases, with 11 bases between them.